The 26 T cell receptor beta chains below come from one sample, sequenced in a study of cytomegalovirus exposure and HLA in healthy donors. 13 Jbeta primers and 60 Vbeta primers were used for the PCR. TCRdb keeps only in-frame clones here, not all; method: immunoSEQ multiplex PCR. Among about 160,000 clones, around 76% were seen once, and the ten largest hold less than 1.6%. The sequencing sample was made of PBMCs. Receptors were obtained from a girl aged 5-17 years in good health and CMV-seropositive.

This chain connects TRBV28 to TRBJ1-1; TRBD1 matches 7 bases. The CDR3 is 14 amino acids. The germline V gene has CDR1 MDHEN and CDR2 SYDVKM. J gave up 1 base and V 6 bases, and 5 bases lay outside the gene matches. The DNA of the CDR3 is TGTGCCAGCAGGCCGCCAGGGGGGAACACTGAAGCTTTCTTT. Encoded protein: CASRPPGGNTEAFF.

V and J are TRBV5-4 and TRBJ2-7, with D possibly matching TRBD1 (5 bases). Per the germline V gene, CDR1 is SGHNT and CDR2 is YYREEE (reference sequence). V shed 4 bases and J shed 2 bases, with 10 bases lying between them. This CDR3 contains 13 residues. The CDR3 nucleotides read TGTGCCAGCAGCACCCAGGGTCCCTACGAGCAGTACTTC. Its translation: CASSTQGPYEQYF.

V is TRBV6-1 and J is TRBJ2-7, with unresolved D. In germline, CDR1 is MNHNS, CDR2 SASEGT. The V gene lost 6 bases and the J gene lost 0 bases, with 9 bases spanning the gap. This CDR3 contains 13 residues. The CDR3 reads CASRVSGSYEQYF. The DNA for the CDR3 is TGTGCCAGCAGGGTGTCAGGCTCCTACGAGCAGTACTTC.

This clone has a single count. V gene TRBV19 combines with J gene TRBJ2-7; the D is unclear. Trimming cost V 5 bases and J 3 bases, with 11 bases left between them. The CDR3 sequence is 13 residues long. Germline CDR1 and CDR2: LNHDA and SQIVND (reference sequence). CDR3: CASSLLLSYEQYF. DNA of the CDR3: TGTGCCAGTAGTCTCCTCCTGAGCTACGAGCAGTACTTC.

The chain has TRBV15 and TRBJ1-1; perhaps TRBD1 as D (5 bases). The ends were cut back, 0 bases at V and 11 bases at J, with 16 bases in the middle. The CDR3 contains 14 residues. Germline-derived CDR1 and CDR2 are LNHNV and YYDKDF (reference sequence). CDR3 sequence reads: CATSRDGLPGGAFF. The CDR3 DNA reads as TGTGCCACCAGCAGAGATGGGCTCCCCGGGGGGGCTTTCTTT. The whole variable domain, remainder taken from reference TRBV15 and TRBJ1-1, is DAMVIQNPRYQVTQFGKPVTLSCSQTLNHNVMYWYQQKSSQAPKLLFHYYDKDFNNEADTPDNFQSRRPNTSFCFLDIRSPGLGDTAMYLCATSRDGLPGGAFFGQGTRLTVV.

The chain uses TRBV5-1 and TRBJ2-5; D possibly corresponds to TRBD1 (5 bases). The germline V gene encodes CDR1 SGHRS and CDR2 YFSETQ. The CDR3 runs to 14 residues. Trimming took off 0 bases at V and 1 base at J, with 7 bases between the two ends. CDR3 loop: CASSLAQGQETQYF. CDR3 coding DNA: TGCGCCAGCAGCTTGGCGCAGGGCCAAGAGACCCAGTACTTC.

Here the CDR3 reads CASSLVGKDYEQYF. The CDR3 DNA reads as TGCGCCAGCAGCTTGGTGGGGAAAGACTACGAGCAGTACTTC. The chain links TRBV5-1 to TRBJ2-5, with D unresolved. The J call is in doubt because the DNA end fits TRBJ2-7 better. CDR1 and CDR2 from the germline V gene are SGHRS and YFSETQ. CDR3 length: 14 amino acids.

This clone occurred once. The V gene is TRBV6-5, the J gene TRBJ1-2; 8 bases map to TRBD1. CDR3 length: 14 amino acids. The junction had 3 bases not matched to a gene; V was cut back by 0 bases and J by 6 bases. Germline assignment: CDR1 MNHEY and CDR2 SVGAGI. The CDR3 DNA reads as TGTGCCAGCAGTTACTCCTCAGGGGGCAATGGCTACACCTTC. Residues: CASSYSSGGNGYTF.

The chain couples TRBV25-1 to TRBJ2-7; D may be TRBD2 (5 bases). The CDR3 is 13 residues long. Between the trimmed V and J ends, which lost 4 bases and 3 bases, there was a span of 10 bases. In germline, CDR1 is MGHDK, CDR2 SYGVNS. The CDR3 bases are TGTGCCAGCAGTGTAACCGGGGTCTACGAGCAGTACTTC. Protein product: CASSVTGVYEQYF.

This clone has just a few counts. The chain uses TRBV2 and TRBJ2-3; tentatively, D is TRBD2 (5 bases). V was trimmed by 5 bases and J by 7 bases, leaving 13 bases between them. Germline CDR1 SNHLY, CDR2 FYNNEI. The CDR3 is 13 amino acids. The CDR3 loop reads CASSLLDSNTQYF. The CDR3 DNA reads TGTGCCAGCAGTTTATTGGACTCTAATACGCAGTATTTT.

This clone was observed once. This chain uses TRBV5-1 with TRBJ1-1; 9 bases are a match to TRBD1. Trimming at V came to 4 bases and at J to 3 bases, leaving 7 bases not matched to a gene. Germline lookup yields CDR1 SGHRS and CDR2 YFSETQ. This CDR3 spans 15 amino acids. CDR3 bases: TGCGCCAGCAGCGCCGGACAGGGGACTGACACTGAAGCTTTCTTT. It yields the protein CASSAGQGTDTEAFF.

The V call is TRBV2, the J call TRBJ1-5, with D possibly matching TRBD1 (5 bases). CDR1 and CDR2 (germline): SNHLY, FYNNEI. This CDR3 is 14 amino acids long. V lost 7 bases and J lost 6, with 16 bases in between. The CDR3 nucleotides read TGTGCCAGCAACGAACGTACGGGGGGTCAGCCCCAGCATTTT. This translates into CASNERTGGQPQHF.

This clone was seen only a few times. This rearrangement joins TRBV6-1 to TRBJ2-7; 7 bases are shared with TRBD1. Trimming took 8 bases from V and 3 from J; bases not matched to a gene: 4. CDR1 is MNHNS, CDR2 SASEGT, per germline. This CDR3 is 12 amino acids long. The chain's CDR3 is CASARQGYEQYF. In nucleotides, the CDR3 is TGTGCCAGCGCCAGACAGGGCTACGAGCAGTACTTC.

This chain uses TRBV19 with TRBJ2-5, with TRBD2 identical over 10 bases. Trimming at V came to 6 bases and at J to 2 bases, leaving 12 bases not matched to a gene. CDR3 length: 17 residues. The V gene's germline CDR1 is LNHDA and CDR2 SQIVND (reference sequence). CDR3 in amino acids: CASRPKRGGSFQETQYF. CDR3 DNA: TGTGCCAGTAGGCCGAAGCGGGGGGGTTCTTTTCAAGAGACCCAGTACTTC. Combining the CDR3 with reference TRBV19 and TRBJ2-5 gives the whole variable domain DGGITQSPKYLFRKEGQNVTLSCEQNLNHDAMYWYRQDPGQGLRLIYYSQIVNDFQKGDIAEGYSVSREKKESFPLTVTSAQKNPTAFYLCASRPKRGGSFQETQYFGPGTRLLVL.

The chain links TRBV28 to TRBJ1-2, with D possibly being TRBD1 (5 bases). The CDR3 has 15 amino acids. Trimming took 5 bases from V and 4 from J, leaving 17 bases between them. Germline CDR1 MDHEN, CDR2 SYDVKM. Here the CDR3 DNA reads TGTGCCAGCAGTCTTAAGGGGTCAGTCTTCTATGGCTACACCTTC. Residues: CASSLKGSVFYGYTF.

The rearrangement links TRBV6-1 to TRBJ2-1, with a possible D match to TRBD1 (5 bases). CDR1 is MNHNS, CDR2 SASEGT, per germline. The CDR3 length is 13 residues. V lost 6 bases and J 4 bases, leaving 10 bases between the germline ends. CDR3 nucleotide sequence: TGTGCCAGCAGCCTGACAGATTACAATGAGCAGTTCTTC. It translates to CASSLTDYNEQFF.

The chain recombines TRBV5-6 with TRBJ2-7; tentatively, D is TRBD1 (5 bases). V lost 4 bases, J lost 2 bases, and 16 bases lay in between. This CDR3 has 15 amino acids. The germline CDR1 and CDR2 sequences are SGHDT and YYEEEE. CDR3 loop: CASSQGRLVTYEQYF. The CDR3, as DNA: TGTGCCAGCAGCCAGGGTAGGCTAGTGACCTACGAGCAGTACTTC.

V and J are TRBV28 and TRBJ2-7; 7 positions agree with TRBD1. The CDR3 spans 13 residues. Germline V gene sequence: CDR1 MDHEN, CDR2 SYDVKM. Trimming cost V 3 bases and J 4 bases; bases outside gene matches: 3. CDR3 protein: CASSFYRGYEQYF. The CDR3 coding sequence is TGTGCCAGCAGTTTTTACAGGGGATACGAGCAGTACTTC.

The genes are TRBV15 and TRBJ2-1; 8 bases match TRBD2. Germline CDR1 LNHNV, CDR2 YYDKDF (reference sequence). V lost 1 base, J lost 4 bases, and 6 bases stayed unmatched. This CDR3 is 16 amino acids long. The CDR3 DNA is TGTGCCACCAGCAGAGGGGCTAGCGGGCCTTACAATGAGCAGTTCTTC. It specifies CATSRGASGPYNEQFF.

CDR3 protein: CASSERPQGANEAFF. CDR3 coding DNA: TGTGCCAGCAGTGAGCGACCCCAGGGGGCAAATGAAGCTTTCTTT. V is TRBV2 and J is TRBJ1-1; 8 nucleotides align to TRBD1. Germline V gives CDR1 SNHLY, CDR2 FYNNEI. This CDR3 comprises 15 residues. J gave up 7 bases and V 3 bases, and 10 bases lay outside the gene matches.

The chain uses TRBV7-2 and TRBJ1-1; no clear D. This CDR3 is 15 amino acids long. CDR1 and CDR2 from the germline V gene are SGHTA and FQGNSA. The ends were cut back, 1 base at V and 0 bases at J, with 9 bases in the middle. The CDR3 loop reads CASSLGPAMNTEAFF. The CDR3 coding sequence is TGTGCCAGCAGCTTAGGTCCAGCGATGAACACTGAAGCTTTCTTT.

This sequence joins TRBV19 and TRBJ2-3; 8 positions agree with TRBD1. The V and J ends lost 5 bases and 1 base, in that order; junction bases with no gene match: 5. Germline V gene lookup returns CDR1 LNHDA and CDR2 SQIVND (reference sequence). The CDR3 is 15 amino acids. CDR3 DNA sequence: TGTGCCAGTAGTCTTCAGGGGGCGGGCACAGATACGCAGTATTTT. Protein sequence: CASSLQGAGTDTQYF.

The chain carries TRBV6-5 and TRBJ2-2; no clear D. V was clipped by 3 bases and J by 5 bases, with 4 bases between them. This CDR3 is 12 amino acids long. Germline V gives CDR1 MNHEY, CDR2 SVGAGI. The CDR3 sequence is CASSYITGELFF. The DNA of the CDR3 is TGTGCCAGCAGTTATATTACCGGGGAGCTGTTTTTT.

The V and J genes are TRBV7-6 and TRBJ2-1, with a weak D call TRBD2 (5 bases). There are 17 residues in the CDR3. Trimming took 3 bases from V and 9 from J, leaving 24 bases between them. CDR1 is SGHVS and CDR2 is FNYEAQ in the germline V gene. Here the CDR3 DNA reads TGTGCCAGCAGCTTTCCTTTCAGCGGCCTCATACACAGTGAGCAGTTCTTC. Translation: CASSFPFSGLIHSEQFF.

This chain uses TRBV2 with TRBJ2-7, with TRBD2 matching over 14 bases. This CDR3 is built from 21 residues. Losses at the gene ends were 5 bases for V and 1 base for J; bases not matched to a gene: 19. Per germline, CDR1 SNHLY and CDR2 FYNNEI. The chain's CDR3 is CASSRYKQKRTSGGPSYEQYF. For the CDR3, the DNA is TGTGCCAGCAGTCGATATAAACAAAAGCGGACTAGCGGGGGGCCGTCCTACGAGCAGTACTTC.

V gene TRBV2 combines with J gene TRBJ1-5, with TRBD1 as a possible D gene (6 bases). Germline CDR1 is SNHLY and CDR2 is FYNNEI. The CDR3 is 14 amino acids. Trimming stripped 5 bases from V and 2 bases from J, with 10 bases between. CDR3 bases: TGTGCCAGCAGTTTAGACAGGCGCAATCAGCCCCAGCATTTT. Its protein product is CASSLDRRNQPQHF.